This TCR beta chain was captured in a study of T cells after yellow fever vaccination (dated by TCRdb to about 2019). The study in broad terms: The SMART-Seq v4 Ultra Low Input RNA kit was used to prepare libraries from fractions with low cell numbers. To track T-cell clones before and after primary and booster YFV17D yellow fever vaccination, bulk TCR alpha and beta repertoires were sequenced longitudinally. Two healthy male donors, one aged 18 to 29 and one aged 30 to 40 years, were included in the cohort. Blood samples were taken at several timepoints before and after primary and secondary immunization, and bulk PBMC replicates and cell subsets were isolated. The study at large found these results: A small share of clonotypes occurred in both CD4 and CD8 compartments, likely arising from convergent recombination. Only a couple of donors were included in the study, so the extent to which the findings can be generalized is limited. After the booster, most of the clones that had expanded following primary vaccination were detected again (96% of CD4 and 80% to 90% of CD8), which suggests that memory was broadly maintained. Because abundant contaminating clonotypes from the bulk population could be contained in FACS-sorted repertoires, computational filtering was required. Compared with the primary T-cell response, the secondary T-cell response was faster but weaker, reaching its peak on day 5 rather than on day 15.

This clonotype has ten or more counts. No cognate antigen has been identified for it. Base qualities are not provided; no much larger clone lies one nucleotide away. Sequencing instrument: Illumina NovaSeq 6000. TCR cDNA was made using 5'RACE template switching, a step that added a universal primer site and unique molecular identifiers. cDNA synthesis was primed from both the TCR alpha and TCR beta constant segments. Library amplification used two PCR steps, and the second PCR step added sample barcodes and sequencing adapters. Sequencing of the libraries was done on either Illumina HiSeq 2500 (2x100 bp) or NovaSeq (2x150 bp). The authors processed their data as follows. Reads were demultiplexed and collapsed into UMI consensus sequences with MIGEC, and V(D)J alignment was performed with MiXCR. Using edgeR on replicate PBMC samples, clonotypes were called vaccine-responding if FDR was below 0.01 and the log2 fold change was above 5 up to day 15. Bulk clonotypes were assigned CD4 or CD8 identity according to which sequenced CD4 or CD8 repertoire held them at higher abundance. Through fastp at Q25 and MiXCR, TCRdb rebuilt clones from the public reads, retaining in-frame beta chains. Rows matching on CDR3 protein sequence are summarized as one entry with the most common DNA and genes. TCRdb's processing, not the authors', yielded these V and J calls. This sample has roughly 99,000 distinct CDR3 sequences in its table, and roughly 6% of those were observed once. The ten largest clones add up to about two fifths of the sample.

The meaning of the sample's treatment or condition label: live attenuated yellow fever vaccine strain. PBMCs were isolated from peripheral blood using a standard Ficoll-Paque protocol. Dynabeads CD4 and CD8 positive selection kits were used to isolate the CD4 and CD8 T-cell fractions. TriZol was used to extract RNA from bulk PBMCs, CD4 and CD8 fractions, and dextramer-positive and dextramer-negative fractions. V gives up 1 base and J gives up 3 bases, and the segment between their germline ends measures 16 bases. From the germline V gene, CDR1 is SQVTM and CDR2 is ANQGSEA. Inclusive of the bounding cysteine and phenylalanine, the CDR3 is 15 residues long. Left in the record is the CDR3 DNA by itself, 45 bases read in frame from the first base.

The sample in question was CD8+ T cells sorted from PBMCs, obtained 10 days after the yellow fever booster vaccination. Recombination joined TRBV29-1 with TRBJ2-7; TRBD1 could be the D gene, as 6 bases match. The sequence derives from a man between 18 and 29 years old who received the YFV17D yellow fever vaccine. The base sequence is TGCAGCGTTGAAGGATACGGGACAACTATCTACGAGCAGTACTTC. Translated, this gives CSVEGYGTTIYEQYF.